This T cell receptor beta chain stems from a study of vaccination effects on CD4 cells after COVID-19. Across the whole study: Before sequencing took place, the ViraFEST assay used viral peptide pools to expand antigen-specific CD4+ T cells. Samples gathered post-vaccine arrived a median of 72 days past the second dose.

Assay used: immunoSEQ multiplex PCR; TCRdb lists only in-frame clones, some missing. The table has fewer than 60,000 clones, nearly 80% seen once. At the end of around 11 days of culture, CD4+ T cells were isolated. Participants completed two doses of the BNT162b2 or mRNA-1273 vaccine. Cells had half their medium changed to IL-2 medium on days 3 and 7. The germline gives CDR1 MGHDK, CDR2 SYGVNS. This CDR3 spans 14 amino acids. The V end was cut by 1 base, the J end by 3 bases, with 7 bases between. For this clone: Its antigen is currently unknown.

Sequencing was performed on CD4+ T cells from PBMCs cultured without peptide, taken after COVID-19 vaccination. This chain joins TRBV25-1 and TRBJ2-1, with D tentatively TRBD1 or TRBD2 (5 bases each). This clonotype was sampled from a human donor who received a COVID-19 vaccine. The CDR3 DNA reads as TGTGCCAGCAGTGAATTGGGGGTCTACAATGAGCAGTTCTTC. It is translated as CASSELGVYNEQFF.